One and the same sample provided the 10 T cell receptor beta chains below, sequenced in a study of molecular identifiers for immune sequencing clone quantification. One entry per CDR3 protein results from TCRdb running MiXCR on the PCR reads. Counted here are under 600,000 distinct CDR3 sequences, about 25% occurring once; the ten biggest clones make up around 0.79%. Material for sequencing was naive CD8+ T cells from blood, with Jurkat cell RNA spiked in. Subset defined: FACS-sorted CD8+CD4-CCR7+CD45RA+ naive T cells. Receptors were obtained from a human donor in good health. Some libraries in this study had Jurkat cell RNA spiked in.

This clonotype was observed a few times. The genes are TRBV5-6 and TRBJ2-5; TRBD1 matches at 12 bases. Per the germline V gene, CDR1 is SGHDT and CDR2 is YYEEEE. The CDR3 runs 15 residues. J gave up 5 bases and V 4 bases, and 6 bases lay outside the gene matches. CDR3 sequence (DNA): TGTGCCAGCAGCCTGGGGGACAGGGGGCTTGAGACCCAGTACTTC. Its translation is CASSLGDRGLETQYF.

The chain couples TRBV5-3 to TRBJ2-1, with D maybe TRBD1 (5 bases). TRBV5-3 is reported as an ORF; its role is uncertain. The germline V and J ends were trimmed by 8 bases and 5 bases, with 14 bases remaining between them. The CDR3 consists of 13 residues. The CDR3 region is CASSVSGNNEQFF. The CDR3 DNA sequence: TGTGCCAGCAGCGTTTCAGGGAACAATGAGCAGTTCTTC.

The V and J genes are TRBV27 and TRBJ2-7; 9 bases map to TRBD1. Trimming at V came to 3 bases and at J to 6 bases, leaving 9 bases not matched to a gene. CDR3 size: 15 residues. CDR1 and CDR2 (germline): MNHEY, SMNVEV (reference sequence). CDR3 in DNA: TGTGCCAGCAGTTTGACAGGGGGGAAGTCTCGCGAGCAGTACTTC. Translation: CASSLTGGKSREQYF.

This clonotype was observed many times. V gene TRBV4-3 combines with J gene TRBJ1-1, with D uncertain. This CDR3 has 16 amino acids. Trimming left V 0 bases short and J 0 bases short, with 11 bases between. Germline CDR1 reads LGHNA; CDR2 reads YSLEER. DNA of the CDR3: TGCGCCAGCAGCCAAGAAACGACCTTCGTGAACACTGAAGCTTTCTTT. Amino acids: CASSQETTFVNTEAFF.

V usage is TRBV7-6 and J usage is TRBJ2-5; 10 bases fit TRBD2. Germline values: CDR1 SGHVS, CDR2 FNYEAQ. V shed 5 bases, J shed 3 bases, and the junction held 9 bases outside the gene matches. This CDR3 is 16 amino acids long. In DNA form, the CDR3 reads TGTGCCAGCAGCCGCCTTACTAGCGGGGAAGAAGAGACCCAGTACTTC. Translation gives CASSRLTSGEEETQYF.

Of note for this clonotype: A much larger clonotype is one base distant, so this may be a read error. The J gene is TRBJ1-1, the V gene TRBV7-2, with 9 bases fitting TRBD1. Germline V gives CDR1 SGHTA, CDR2 FQGNSA. V trimming: 8 bases; J trimming: 10 bases; junction bases outside the gene matches: 14. CDR3 length equals 14 residues. The CDR3 sequence is CASRSGTGRISAFF. In DNA form, the CDR3 reads TGTGCCAGCCGCTCGGGGACAGGGCGAATTTCAGCTTTCTTT.

In its sample, this clonotype was seen a few times. This rearrangement joins TRBV24-1 to TRBJ2-1; D uncertain. Germline V gene sequence: CDR1 KGHDR, CDR2 SFDVKD. The CDR3 totals 17 residues. V gave up 0 bases and J gave up 0 bases, with 11 bases separating them. The chain's CDR3 is CATSDLSSPSSYNEQFF. The CDR3 DNA reads TGTGCCACCAGTGATTTGAGCTCTCCCAGCTCCTACAATGAGCAGTTCTTC.

Ten or more counts support this clonotype. The chain has TRBV29-1 and TRBJ2-7; weak D call: TRBD1 (6 bases). The germline V and J ends were trimmed by 5 bases and 0 bases, with 8 bases remaining between them. The CDR3 totals 12 residues. The germline V gene has CDR1 SQVTM and CDR2 ANQGSEA. The CDR3 here is CSVLDSSYEQYF. For the CDR3, the DNA is TGCAGCGTTTTGGACAGCTCCTACGAGCAGTACTTC.

Comment on this clonotype: A read error may produce the germline difference seen at one junction end. This chain joins TRBV5-3 and TRBJ1-4; D uncertain. TRBV5-3 is given ORF status, its function remaining uncertain. This CDR3 is built from 17 residues. CDR3 protein: CASSFGSNGGANEKLVF. As DNA, the CDR3 is TGTGCCAGCAGCTTTGGGTCGAACGGCGGAGCTAATGAAAAACTGGTTTTT.

The chain links TRBV20-1 to TRBJ1-1; tentative D call: TRBD1 (6 bases). V gave up 3 bases and J gave up 0 bases, with 11 bases separating them. The CDR3 is 14 amino acids. Per germline, CDR1 DFQATT and CDR2 SNEGSKA (reference sequence). The CDR3: CSARTRGMNTEAFF. CDR3 bases: TGCAGTGCTAGGACAAGGGGGATGAACACTGAAGCTTTCTTT.